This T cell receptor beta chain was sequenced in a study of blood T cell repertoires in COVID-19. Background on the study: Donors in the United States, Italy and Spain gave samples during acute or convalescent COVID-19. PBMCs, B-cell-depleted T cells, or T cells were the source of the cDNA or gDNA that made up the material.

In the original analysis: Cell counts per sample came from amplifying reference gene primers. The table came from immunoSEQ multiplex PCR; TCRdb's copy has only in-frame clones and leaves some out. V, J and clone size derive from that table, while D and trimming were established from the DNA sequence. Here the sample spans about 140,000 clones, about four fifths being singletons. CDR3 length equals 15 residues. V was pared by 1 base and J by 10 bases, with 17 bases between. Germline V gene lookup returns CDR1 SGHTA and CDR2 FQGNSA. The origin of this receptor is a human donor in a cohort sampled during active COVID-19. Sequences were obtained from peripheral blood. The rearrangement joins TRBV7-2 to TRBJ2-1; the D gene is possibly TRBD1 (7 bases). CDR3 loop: CASSLGQGGNGEQFF. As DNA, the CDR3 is TGTGCCAGCAGCTTAGGACAGGGAGGCAACGGGGAGCAGTTCTTC. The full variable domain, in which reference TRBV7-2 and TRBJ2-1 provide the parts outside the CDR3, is GAGVSQSPSNKVTEKGKDVELRCDPISGHTALYWYRQSLGQGLEFLIYFQGNSAPDKSGLPSDRFSAERTGGSVSTLTIQRTQQEDSAVYLCASSLGQGGNGEQFFGPGTRLTVL.